The 24 T cell receptor beta chains given below trace back to one sample, sequenced in a study of shared clonotypes between healthy human individuals. Assay: immunoSEQ multiplex PCR; the TCRdb copy retains only in-frame clones and omits some. The table includes about 2.3 million clones, 93% detected once. The sequenced sample consisted of naive CD4+ T cells from PBMCs. Subset denoted: CD45RA+ positively selected. Source of these receptors: a man in his late teens or twenties in good health. Some clones in this sample may be carry-over from other donors' samples.

V and J are TRBV6-5 and TRBJ1-2; D gene unclear. Germline V gives CDR1 MNHEY, CDR2 SVGAGI. V was pared by 7 bases and J by 5 bases, with 11 bases between. The CDR3 length is 12 residues. The DNA for the CDR3 is TGTGCCAGCACCGACGCCTTTTATGGCTACACCTTC. Translating it yields CASTDAFYGYTF.

Of note for this clone: Other DNA sequences in the same sample also yield this CDR3. The CDR3 loop is CASSLSGETQYF. In DNA form, the CDR3 reads TGTGCCAGCAGCTTATCGGGGGAGACCCAGTACTTC. The genes are TRBV11-2 and TRBJ2-5; possible D gene TRBD2, 5 bases. In germline, CDR1 is SGHAT, CDR2 FQNNGV. Trimming took off 2 bases at V and 5 bases at J, with 6 bases between the two ends. This CDR3 is built from 12 residues.

The rearrangement links TRBV5-4 to TRBJ2-3; D is undetermined. This CDR3 has 15 amino acids. Germline CDR1 SGHNT, CDR2 YYREEE (reference sequence). V dropped 3 bases and J dropped 0 bases, with 11 bases sitting between them. The CDR3 loop is CASSSDGTSTDTQYF. CDR3 DNA: TGTGCCAGCAGCTCCGACGGCACTAGCACAGATACGCAGTATTTT.

The chain carries TRBV5-1 and TRBJ1-2; D unclear. This CDR3 is 14 amino acids long. V lost 0 bases to trimming and J lost 7 bases, with 13 bases between them. Germline V gene sequence: CDR1 SGHRS, CDR2 YFSETQ. The CDR3 is CASSLGALRSGYTF. CDR3 bases: TGCGCCAGCAGCTTGGGGGCCCTAAGGAGTGGCTACACCTTC. Filled out from reference TRBV5-1 and TRBJ1-2, the complete variable domain reads KAGVTQTPRYLIKTRGQQVTLSCSPISGHRSVSWYQQTPGQGLQFLFEYFSETQRNKGNFPGRFSGRQFSNSRSEMNVSTLELGDSALYLCASSLGALRSGYTFGSGTRLTVV.

The rearrangement uses TRBV30 and TRBJ1-2; weak D call: TRBD1 (6 bases). The CDR3 runs to 15 residues. V lost 3 bases to trimming and J lost 4 bases, with 18 bases between them. The germline V gene has CDR1 GTSNPN and CDR2 SVGIG (reference sequence). CDR3 residues: CAWRGAYWGRYGYTF. For the CDR3, the DNA is TGTGCCTGGAGGGGGGCGTATTGGGGCCGCTATGGCTACACCTTC.

The chain joins TRBV5-1 to TRBJ2-4; 7 positions agree with TRBD1. The germline gives CDR1 SGHRS, CDR2 YFSETQ. Trimming took 2 bases from V and 3 from J; bases not matched to a gene: 5. There are 15 residues in the CDR3. CDR3 in DNA: TGCGCCAGCAGCTTCATGCAGGGGGACAAAAACATTCAGTACTTC. Translated, it gives CASSFMQGDKNIQYF.

This sequence joins TRBV27 and TRBJ2-7; D perhaps matches TRBD2 (6 bases). Germline V gene lookup returns CDR1 MNHEY and CDR2 SMNVEV (reference sequence). V gave up 4 bases and J gave up 7 bases, with 14 bases separating them. The CDR3 runs 13 residues. CDR3 coding DNA: TGTGCCAGCAGTTCGCCAGGGAGGAAGGAGCAGTACTTC. It yields the protein CASSSPGRKEQYF.

The chain is built from TRBV30 and TRBJ2-1; 7 bases align to TRBD1. V lost 5 bases to trimming and J lost 9 bases; unmatched junction nucleotides: 7. Germline assignment: CDR1 GTSNPN and CDR2 SVGIG (reference sequence). This CDR3 is 12 amino acids long. The CDR3 loop is CAWGGQDGEQFF. In DNA, the CDR3 is TGTGCCTGGGGCGGACAGGACGGTGAGCAGTTCTTC.

In its sample, this clone was seen once. This chain links TRBV27 with TRBJ2-7, with a weak D call TRBD1 (6 bases). V lost 0 bases to trimming and J lost 0 bases, with 12 bases between them. Germline CDR1 MNHEY, CDR2 SMNVEV (reference sequence). The CDR3 is 16 amino acids. The CDR3 loop reads CASSLSRTDNSYEQYF. CDR3 coding DNA: TGTGCCAGCAGTTTATCCAGGACAGACAACTCCTACGAGCAGTACTTC.

This clone showed up just once. This chain uses TRBV11-2 with TRBJ2-7; D may correspond to TRBD1 or TRBD2 (5 bases each). V gave up 1 base and J gave up 6 bases, with 10 bases separating them. The CDR3 loop spans 13 amino acids. Germline CDR1 and CDR2: SGHAT and FQNNGV. Here the CDR3 reads CASSLVGAGEQYF. DNA for the CDR3: TGTGCCAGCAGCTTAGTTGGGGCGGGCGAGCAGTACTTC.

This clone was observed a single time. The chain has TRBV29-1 and TRBJ1-2; 7 bases line up with TRBD1. V was pared by 5 bases and J by 8 bases, with 8 bases of the junction left unmatched. The CDR3 runs to 12 residues. Looked up from germline, CDR1 is SQVTM and CDR2 is ANQGSEA. CDR3 protein: CSVNGAGGGYTF. As DNA, the CDR3 is TGCAGCGTTAATGGGGCAGGGGGAGGCTACACCTTC.

The chain has TRBV25-1 and TRBJ2-1; 10 bases fit TRBD2. With 1 base clipped from V and 4 bases from J, the junction kept 7 bases outside the gene matches. The germline gives CDR1 MGHDK, CDR2 SYGVNS. The CDR3 is 17 residues long. CDR3 coding DNA: TGTGCCAGCAGTGAATTTCTAGCGGGAGTAGGTTACAATGAGCAGTTCTTC. Translated, it gives CASSEFLAGVGYNEQFF.

The chain joins TRBV28 to TRBJ2-7; no clear D gene. In germline, CDR1 is MDHEN, CDR2 SYDVKM. Trimming stripped 10 bases from V and 4 bases from J, with 17 bases between. CDR3 length: 13 residues. CDR3 in amino acids: CATTVAVLYEQYF. CDR3 in DNA: TGTGCCACCACGGTGGCAGTACTTTACGAGCAGTACTTC.

V usage is TRBV5-8 and J usage is TRBJ2-1, with D tentatively TRBD1 or TRBD2 (5 bases each). There are 15 residues in the CDR3. V was trimmed by 0 bases and J by 0 bases, leaving 7 bases between them. Germline CDR1 and CDR2: SGHTS and YDEGEE. The CDR3 sequence is CASSLAGRSYNEQFF. The CDR3 region has the DNA TGTGCCAGCAGCTTGGCGGGACGCTCCTACAATGAGCAGTTCTTC.

The rearrangement joins TRBV28 to TRBJ1-6; unclear D gene. The CDR3 contains 13 residues. The V gene's germline CDR1 is MDHEN and CDR2 SYDVKM. V was clipped by 6 bases and J by 7 bases, with 10 bases between them. As DNA, the CDR3 is TGTGCCAGCAGCTGGGCTCACAATTCACCCCTCCACTTT. Translation: CASSWAHNSPLHF.

This chain uses TRBV19 with TRBJ1-3; D call uncertain. There are 17 residues in the CDR3. Trimming took off 3 bases at V and 0 bases at J, with 15 bases between the two ends. Looked up from germline, CDR1 is LNHDA and CDR2 is SQIVND (reference sequence). The CDR3 DNA follows: TGTGCCAGTAGTATTTTTCACGACCGCGTCTCTGGAAACACCATATATTTT. Protein: CASSIFHDRVSGNTIYF.

This clone was counted only a few times. The genes are TRBV28 and TRBJ1-5, with D possibly being TRBD1 (5 bases). Germline values: CDR1 MDHEN, CDR2 SYDVKM. V lost 3 bases and J 7 bases, leaving 13 bases between the germline ends. This CDR3 has 14 amino acids. The DNA of the CDR3 is TGTGCCAGCAGTTTTTGGAGGGGTGCCCAGCCCCAGCATTTT. It yields the protein CASSFWRGAQPQHF. Filled out from reference TRBV28 and TRBJ1-5, the complete variable domain reads DVKVTQSSRYLVKRTGEKVFLECVQDMDHENMFWYRQDPGLGLRLIYFSYDVKMKEKGDIPEGYSVSREKKERFSLILESASTNQTSMYLCASSFWRGAQPQHFGDGTRLSIL.

The rearrangement uses TRBV10-3 and TRBJ1-6; the D gene is possibly TRBD1 (6 bases). Germline V gene data show CDR1 as ENHRY and CDR2 as SYGVKD. This CDR3 has 14 residues. Between the trimmed V and J ends, which lost 6 bases and 8 bases, there was a span of 14 bases. As DNA, the CDR3 is TGTGCCATCAGCGCGACAGGAGATTATTCACCCCTCCACTTT. Translated: CAISATGDYSPLHF.

V usage is TRBV10-3 and J usage is TRBJ1-5, with D possibly matching TRBD1 (5 bases). Germline V gene data show CDR1 as ENHRY and CDR2 as SYGVKD. The CDR3 runs to 13 residues. V gave up 6 bases and J gave up 6 bases, with 12 bases separating them. The DNA of the CDR3 is TGTGCCATCAGAGGGGTGTCCGGTCAGCCCCAGCATTTT. Its translation: CAIRGVSGQPQHF.

This chain connects TRBV5-1 to TRBJ2-1; the D gene is possibly TRBD1 (7 bases). Trimming stripped 1 base from V and 9 bases from J, with 14 bases between. Per germline, CDR1 SGHRS and CDR2 YFSETQ. The CDR3 loop spans 14 amino acids. The CDR3 loop reads CASSLRIQGGEQFF. The CDR3 DNA follows: TGCGCCAGCAGCTTGCGTATCCAGGGGGGTGAGCAGTTCTTC.

A single count supports this clone. The chain employs TRBV5-4 and TRBJ2-1; D is possibly TRBD2 (6 bases). The CDR3 is 15 residues long. Germline loops: CDR1 SGHNT, CDR2 YYREEE (reference sequence). Trimming left V 2 bases short and J 2 bases short, with 11 bases between. In DNA form, the CDR3 reads TGTGCCAGCAGCTTCCGGGACTGGCCCTACAATGAGCAGTTCTTC. It translates to CASSFRDWPYNEQFF. Supplemented by reference TRBV5-4 and TRBJ2-1, the full variable domain reads ETGVTQSPTHLIKTRGQQVTLRCSSQSGHNTVSWYQQALGQGPQFIFQYYREEENGRGNFPPRFSGLQFPNYSSELNVNALELDDSALYLCASSFRDWPYNEQFFGPGTRLTVL.

The chain uses TRBV30 and TRBJ2-7, with D possibly matching TRBD1 (6 bases). CDR1 and CDR2 from the germline V gene are GTSNPN and SVGIG (reference sequence). The CDR3 sequence is 13 residues long. V was cut by 2 bases and J by 2 bases, with 10 bases left in between. CDR3 sequence reads: CAWSHRVPYEQYF. In nucleotides, the CDR3 is TGTGCCTGGAGTCACAGGGTCCCCTACGAGCAGTACTTC.

The chain employs TRBV5-4 and TRBJ1-1; 10 nucleotides match TRBD1. The CDR3 covers 14 residues. Germline V CDR1 and CDR2: SGHNT, YYREEE (reference sequence). The ends lost 4 bases at V and 3 bases at J; junction bases unmatched: 3. CDR3 nucleotide sequence: TGTGCCAGCAGCCTTGACAGGGGGCACACTGAAGCTTTCTTT. Protein product: CASSLDRGHTEAFF.

In its sample, this clone was seen once. The V call is TRBV30, the J call TRBJ1-4; TRBD1 is a possible D gene (6 bases). From germline, CDR1 is GTSNPN and CDR2 SVGIG (reference sequence). Trimming removed 2 bases at V and 4 bases at J, with 14 bases between. CDR3 length: 15 residues. The CDR3 sequence is CAWSKQGRINEKLFF. CDR3 DNA sequence: TGTGCCTGGAGTAAACAGGGTAGGATTAATGAAAAACTGTTTTTT.